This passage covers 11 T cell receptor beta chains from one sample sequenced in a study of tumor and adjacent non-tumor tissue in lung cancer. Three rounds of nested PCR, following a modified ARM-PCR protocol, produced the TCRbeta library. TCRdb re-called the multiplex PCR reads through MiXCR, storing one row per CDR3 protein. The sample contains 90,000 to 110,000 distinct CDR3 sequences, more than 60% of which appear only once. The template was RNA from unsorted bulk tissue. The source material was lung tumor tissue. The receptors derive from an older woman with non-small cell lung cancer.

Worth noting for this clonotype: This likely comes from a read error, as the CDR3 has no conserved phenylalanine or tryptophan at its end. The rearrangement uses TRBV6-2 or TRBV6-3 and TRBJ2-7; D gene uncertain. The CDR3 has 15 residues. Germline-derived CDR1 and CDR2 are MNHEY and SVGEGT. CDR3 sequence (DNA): TGTGCCAGCGGTTACCGGTCAGGATCTAGCTACGAGCAGTACTGC. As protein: CASGYRSGSSYEQYC.

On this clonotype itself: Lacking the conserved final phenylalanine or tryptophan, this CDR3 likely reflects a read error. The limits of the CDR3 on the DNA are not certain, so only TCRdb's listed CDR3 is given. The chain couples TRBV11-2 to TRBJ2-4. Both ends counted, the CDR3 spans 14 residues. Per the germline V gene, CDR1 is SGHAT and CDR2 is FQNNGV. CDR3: CASSSSLSKNIKYL.

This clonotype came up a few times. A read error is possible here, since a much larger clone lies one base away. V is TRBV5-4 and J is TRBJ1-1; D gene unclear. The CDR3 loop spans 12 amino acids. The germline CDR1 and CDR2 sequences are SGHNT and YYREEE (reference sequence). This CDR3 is CASRLGNTEAFF. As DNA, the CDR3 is TGTGCCAGCAGGTTGGGGAACACTGAAGCTTTCTTT.

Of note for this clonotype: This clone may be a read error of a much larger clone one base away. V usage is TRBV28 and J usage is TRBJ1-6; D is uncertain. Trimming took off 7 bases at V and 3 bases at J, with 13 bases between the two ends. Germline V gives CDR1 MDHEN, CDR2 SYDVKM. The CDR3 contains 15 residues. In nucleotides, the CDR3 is TGTGCCAGCATAAATTCCCCCTTCTATAATTCACCCCTCCACTTT. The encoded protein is CASINSPFYNSPLHF.

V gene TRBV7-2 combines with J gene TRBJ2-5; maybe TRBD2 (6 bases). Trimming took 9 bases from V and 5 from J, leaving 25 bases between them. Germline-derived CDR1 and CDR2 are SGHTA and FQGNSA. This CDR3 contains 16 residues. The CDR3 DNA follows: TGTGCCAGTACACTCGGAGGGCTAGCGACTGCCGAGACCCAGTACTTC. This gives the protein CASTLGGLATAETQYF.

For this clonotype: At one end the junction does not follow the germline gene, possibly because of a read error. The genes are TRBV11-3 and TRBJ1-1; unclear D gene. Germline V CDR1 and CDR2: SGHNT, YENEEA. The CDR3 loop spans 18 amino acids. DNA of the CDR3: TGTGCCAGCAACTTAATTGGGCCGCCTGGACGGATGGACACTGAAGCTTTCTTT. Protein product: CASNLIGPPGRMDTEAFF.

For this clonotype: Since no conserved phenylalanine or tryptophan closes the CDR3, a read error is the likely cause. Here the CDR3 DNA reads TGCAGTGATAGAGATCGGGAGTTCAGAGAGACCCAGTACTTA. It yields the protein CSDRDREFRETQYL. The chain uses TRBV20-1 and TRBJ2-5, with D maybe TRBD2 (6 bases). The length of the CDR3 is 14 residues. Germline lookup yields CDR1 DFQATT and CDR2 SNEGSKA (reference sequence).

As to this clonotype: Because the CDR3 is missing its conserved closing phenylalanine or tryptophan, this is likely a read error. DNA of the CDR3: TGTGCCAGCAGCCTACAAAGGGGTCAGCCCCAGCATTAT. This codes for CASSLQRGQPQHY. The chain combines TRBV7-3 with TRBJ1-5, with D perhaps matching TRBD1 (5 bases). The CDR3 contains 13 residues. CDR1 SGHTA and CDR2 FQGTGA come from the germline V gene. Trimming stripped 5 bases from V and 6 bases from J, with 11 bases between.

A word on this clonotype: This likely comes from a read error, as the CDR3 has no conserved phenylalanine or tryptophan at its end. This CDR3 reads CSVGPDWAGFEAFS. In DNA, the CDR3 is TGCAGCGTTGGTCCCGATTGGGCAGGGTTTGAAGCTTTCTCT. This chain connects TRBV29-1 to TRBJ1-1; D perhaps matches TRBD1 (5 bases). Germline V CDR1 and CDR2: SQVTM, ANQGSEA. Trimming stripped 4 bases from V and 7 bases from J, with 19 bases between. This CDR3 spans 14 amino acids.

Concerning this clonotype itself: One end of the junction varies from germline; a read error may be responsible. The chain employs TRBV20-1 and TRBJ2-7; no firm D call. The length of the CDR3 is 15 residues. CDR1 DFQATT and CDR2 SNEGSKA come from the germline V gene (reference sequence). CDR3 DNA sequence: TGCAGTTCTAGAGACGCCAGCGCTTATACGCGGGAGCAGTACTTC. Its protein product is CSSRDASAYTREQYF.

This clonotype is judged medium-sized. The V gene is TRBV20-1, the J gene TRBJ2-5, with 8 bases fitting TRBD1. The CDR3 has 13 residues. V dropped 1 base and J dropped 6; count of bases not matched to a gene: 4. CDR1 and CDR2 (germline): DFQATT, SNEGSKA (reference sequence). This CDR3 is CSARAGGTKTQYF. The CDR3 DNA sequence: TGCAGTGCTAGAGCAGGGGGCACTAAGACCCAGTACTTC.